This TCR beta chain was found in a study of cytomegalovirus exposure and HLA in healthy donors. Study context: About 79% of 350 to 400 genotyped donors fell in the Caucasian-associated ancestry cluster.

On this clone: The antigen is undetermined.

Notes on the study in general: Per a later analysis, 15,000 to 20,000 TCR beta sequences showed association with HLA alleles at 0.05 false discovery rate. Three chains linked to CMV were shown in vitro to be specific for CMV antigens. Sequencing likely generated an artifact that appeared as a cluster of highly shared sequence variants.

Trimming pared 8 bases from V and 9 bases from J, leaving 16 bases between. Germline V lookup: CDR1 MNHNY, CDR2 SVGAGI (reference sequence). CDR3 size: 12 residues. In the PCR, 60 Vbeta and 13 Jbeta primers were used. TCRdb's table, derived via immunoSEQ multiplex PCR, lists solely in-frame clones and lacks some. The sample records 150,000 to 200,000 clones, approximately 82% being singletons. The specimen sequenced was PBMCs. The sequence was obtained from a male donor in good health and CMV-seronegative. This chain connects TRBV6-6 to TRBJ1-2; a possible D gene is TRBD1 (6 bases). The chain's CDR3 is CASRFRGTSYTF. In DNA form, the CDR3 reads TGTGCCAGCCGATTCAGGGGAACGAGCTACACCTTC.